Presented here are 17 T cell receptor beta chains from one specimen sequenced in a study of CD8 T cells in Susac syndrome. cDNA came from about 0.5 to 1 ug RNA primed by random hexamers. MiXCR was run by TCRdb on the immunoSEQ multiplex PCR reads, yielding one entry per CDR3 protein. The data show roughly 150,000 distinct CDR3 sequences, roughly 96% seen once. Sample: CD4+ T cells from PBMCs. The receptors shown here come from a human donor with Susac syndrome.

The rearrangement links TRBV29-1 to TRBJ2-1; D call uncertain. V was pared by 7 bases and J by 0 bases, with 19 bases between. The CDR3 extends over 16 amino acids. CDR1 and CDR2 from the germline V gene are SQVTM and ANQGSEA. The CDR3 DNA reads TGCAGCGCCTCCTACCGGCCACCTCACTCCTACAATGAGCAGTTCTTC. Protein sequence: CSASYRPPHSYNEQFF.

The genes are TRBV29-1 and TRBJ2-5, with D unresolved. The V end lost 3 bases, the J end lost 1 base, and 6 bases lay between the germline ends. The CDR3 runs to 12 residues. CDR1 SQVTM and CDR2 ANQGSEA come from the germline V gene. CDR3 bases: TGCAGCGTTGAGGTGGTCCAAGAGACCCAGTACTTC. The encoded protein is CSVEVVQETQYF.

The chain joins TRBV4-2 to TRBJ2-4, with D maybe TRBD1 (6 bases). Germline V gene data show CDR1 as LGHNA and CDR2 as YNFKEQ. The CDR3 runs to 16 residues. Deletions cut 4 bases from V and 7 bases from J, with 20 bases between. As DNA, the CDR3 is TGTGCCAGCAGCCGTACGGACAGTAGCCAATCGAACATTCAGTACTTC. This gives the protein CASSRTDSSQSNIQYF.

The DNA of the CDR3 is TGCAGCGTTCCCTACTTGGGAGGGTGGTGGGCGCATGGCTACACCTTC. Amino acid sequence: CSVPYLGGWWAHGYTF. The chain carries TRBV29-1 and TRBJ1-2; D is ambiguous. The ends were cut back, 5 bases at V and 6 bases at J, with 25 bases in the middle. The CDR3 spans 16 residues. Germline V CDR1 and CDR2: SQVTM, ANQGSEA.

This clonotype is a singleton in its sample. The rearrangement links TRBV14 to TRBJ2-2, with 8 bases fitting TRBD1. The V and J ends lost 4 bases and 1 base, in that order; junction bases with no gene match: 2. The germline V gene encodes CDR1 SGHDN and CDR2 FVKESK. This CDR3 is built from 15 residues. This chain's CDR3 is CASSRDRGNTGELFF. The CDR3, as DNA: TGTGCCAGCAGCCGCGACAGGGGGAACACCGGGGAGCTGTTTTTT.

This chain connects TRBV6-6 to TRBJ2-6; D remains unclear. Germline CDR1 reads MNHNY; CDR2 reads SVGAGI (reference sequence). V lost 7 bases, J lost 2 bases, and 9 bases lay in between. The CDR3 loop spans 14 amino acids. Here the CDR3 reads CASTGRTGANVLTF. The CDR3 DNA reads as TGTGCCAGCACCGGGCGTACTGGGGCCAACGTCCTGACTTTC.

The chain has TRBV29-1 and TRBJ1-4; 7 nucleotides line up with TRBD1. The CDR3 covers 15 residues. With 7 bases clipped from V and 8 bases from J, the junction kept 16 bases outside the gene matches. The V gene's germline CDR1 is SQVTM and CDR2 ANQGSEA. The CDR3 is CSERQGRPTREKLFF. DNA of the CDR3: TGCAGCGAAAGACAGGGACGCCCAACTAGGGAAAAACTGTTTTTT.

The chain has TRBV29-1 and TRBJ2-2; tentatively, D is TRBD2 (5 bases). V was shortened by 6 bases and J by 0 bases, with 23 bases between the two germline ends. The CDR3 consists of 18 residues. Germline lookup yields CDR1 SQVTM and CDR2 ANQGSEA. This CDR3 reads CSVGSNLRGSANTGELFF. CDR3 sequence (DNA): TGCAGCGTCGGTTCCAATCTTCGAGGGTCCGCGAACACCGGGGAGCTGTTTTTT.

The genes are TRBV20-1 and TRBJ1-1; D ambiguous. The germline CDR1 and CDR2 sequences are DFQATT and SNEGSKA (reference sequence). This CDR3 has 11 amino acids. V shed 3 bases and J shed 7 bases, with 9 bases lying between them. The CDR3 loop is CSASRGGEAFF. In DNA form, the CDR3 reads TGCAGTGCTAGTCGGGGTGGTGAAGCTTTCTTT.

The chain carries TRBV7-7 and TRBJ2-5; D gene uncertain. The germline V gene encodes CDR1 SSHAT and CDR2 FNYEAQ (reference sequence). This CDR3 region has 15 residues. Trimming took off 1 base at V and 5 bases at J, with 14 bases between the two ends. The CDR3 nucleotides read TGTGCCAGCAGCTTAGGGCTAGTATCGTCGGAGACCCAGTACTTC. Protein product: CASSLGLVSSETQYF.

The table lists this clonotype with a count of one. The V and J genes are TRBV6-5 and TRBJ1-2; D not certain. Germline lookup yields CDR1 MNHEY and CDR2 SVGAGI. Trimming left V 6 bases short and J 8 bases short, with 16 bases between. The CDR3 is made up of 13 amino acids. CDR3 in DNA: TGTGCCAGCAGACCCGGACCGGACGGAGGCTACACCTTC. Its protein is CASRPGPDGGYTF.

The gene calls are TRBV2 and TRBJ1-5; D not resolved. The CDR3 has 14 residues. The V gene lost 7 bases and the J gene lost 6 bases, with 16 bases spanning the gap. The germline gives CDR1 SNHLY, CDR2 FYNNEI. CDR3 nucleotides: TGTGCCAGCAAGGAAGACCCGCCGGGTCAGCCCCAGCATTTT. Translation: CASKEDPPGQPQHF.

The chain uses TRBV12-3 or TRBV12-4 and TRBJ1-5, with 7 bases aligning to TRBD1. V lost 6 bases to trimming and J lost 4 bases; unmatched junction nucleotides: 6. The CDR3 extends over 14 amino acids. The CDR3 here is CASRSQGDNQPQHF. DNA of the CDR3: TGTGCCAGCAGATCTCAGGGGGATAATCAGCCCCAGCATTTT.

Concerning this clonotype: One end of the junction varies from germline; a read error may be responsible. The genes are TRBV7-2 and TRBJ2-7; D tentatively reads TRBD1 or TRBD2 (5 bases each). The germline V gene encodes CDR1 SGHTA and CDR2 FQGNSA. CDR3 size: 12 residues. DNA for the CDR3: TGTGCCAGCAGCTTCCCTCCGGGACCCCCAGTCTTC. Residues: CASSFPPGPPVF.

The rearrangement joins TRBV25-1 to TRBJ2-5; D is possibly TRBD2 (6 bases). Trimming stripped 4 bases from V and 5 bases from J, with 14 bases between. The CDR3 runs 14 residues. Germline CDR1 MGHDK, CDR2 SYGVNS. The CDR3 nucleotides read TGTGCCAGCAGTGCGGCGGGGAGAGGGGAGACCCAGTACTTC. This translates into CASSAAGRGETQYF.

V is TRBV9 and J is TRBJ2-1; 10 bases match TRBD2. CDR1 and CDR2 from the germline V gene are SGDLS and YYNGEE. J gave up 8 bases and V 0 bases, and 14 bases lay outside the gene matches. The CDR3 is made up of 18 amino acids. The CDR3 DNA sequence: TGTGCCAGCAGCGTAGGGAGCGGGGGGGCCATCCAGGATTATGAGCAGTTCTTC. It specifies CASSVGSGGAIQDYEQFF.

For the CDR3, the DNA is TGCAGTGCTAGCCGTATGGGAACCAACTATGGCTACACCTTC. Translation gives CSASRMGTNYGYTF. V gene TRBV20-1 combines with J gene TRBJ1-2; no clear D. V lost 3 bases, J lost 2 bases, and 13 bases lay in between. Germline assignment: CDR1 DFQATT and CDR2 SNEGSKA (reference sequence). This CDR3 has 14 residues.